Sequencing of this T cell receptor beta chain was carried out in a study of T cells in Graves' hyperthyroidism and ophthalmopathy (dated by TCRdb to about 2019). Regarding the research as a whole: Peripheral blood samples were taken at initial diagnosis, before any treatment was given. The paper describes TCR Vbeta CDR3 sequencing of more than 120 peripheral blood samples, made up of under 50 ophthalmopathy patients, 70 to 80 hyperthyroidism patients and roughly 17 progressor patients. The 90 to 100 discovery patients were randomly split 7:3 into training and test sets. To identify distinguishing TCR V-J signatures, a discovery cohort of 100 or so patients was used, comprising 43 with Graves' ophthalmopathy and approximately 57 with stable Graves' hyperthyroidism. An independent validation cohort of around 19 hyperthyroidism patients and 15 or so patients who later progressed to ophthalmopathy tested prospective prediction of ophthalmopathy. After sampling, hyperthyroidism patients received methimazole starting at 30 mg daily, and ophthalmopathy patients received high-dose intravenous methylprednisolone. In addition, the study compared T-cell repertoires in thyroid tissue and in blood from several Graves' hyperthyroidism patients.

Amplification of TCR beta CDR3 regions was carried out from RNA transcripts. For the first round of RT-PCR on the TCR CDR3, the HTBI primer set was used together with the Qiagen OneStep RT-PCR kit. Libraries were constructed in a second round of multiplex PCR, after which size selection and purification were carried out. Libraries were sequenced paired-end with 100 bp reads on an Illumina HiSeq2000. The original methods were these. SOAPnuke was used to process the raw data, throwing out any read that contained adapters or uncalled bases, had a mean Phred below 15, or lacked an exact constant-primer or identifier match. COPE v1.2.5 was used to merge high-quality paired reads, and clonotypes were defined as unique nucleotide sequences. Clonotypes were aligned to IMGT TRBV, TRBD and TRBJ reference segments using MiTCR v1.1. Only V-J combinations with frequency above 0.0001, covering about 99% of repertoires, were analysed. The TCS score was defined as F50 (clonal expansion) divided by E x V (chaos), with BLOSUM62-based TCRdist calculated between CDR3 peptides within each V-J. Welch's t-statistics and random forest reduced roughly 530 V-J features to 13, which were used in a naive Bayes classifier (R e1071). The public reads were run again by TCRdb, first through fastp at Q25 and then through MiXCR, and only productive beta chains were kept. One record per CDR3 amino acid sequence lists the most common genes and DNA. TCRdb, not the authors, supplied the V and J calls. The sample contains 500,000 to 650,000 distinct CDR3 sequences, roughly 15% of them found a single time. The ten most abundant clones make up approximately 13% of the sample.

CDR1 is given as LGHDT and CDR2 as YNNKEL, both from the germline V gene (reference sequence). Counted from cysteine to phenylalanine, this CDR3 has 14 amino acids. The entry retains the CDR3 DNA only, 42 bases that are in frame from base 1. V lost 6 bases and J lost 2 bases; the stretch between them is 11 bases long. In the ophthalmopathy patients, disease was moderately to severely active, with a Clinical Activity Score of 3 or more, a NOSPECS grade of 4 or more, and a duration of less than 3 months. Any patient with an uncontrolled infection, another autoimmune disease, pregnancy or lactation was excluded. Diagnoses relied on clinical symptoms, serum thyroxine and TRAb, thyroid ultrasound and orbital computed tomography. PBMCs were isolated from 7.5 to 10 ml of fresh peripheral blood by Ficoll-Paque density gradient centrifugation. Trizol reagent was used to extract total RNA, and RNA quality was then checked on an Agilent 2100 Bioanalyzer.

What the study reported, not specific to this receptor: No statistical method was used to fix the sample size in advance, and group allocation was not hidden from the investigators. A 13 V-J signature model separated ophthalmopathy from stable hyperthyroidism, with approximately 87% sensitivity and 81.08% specificity in cross-validation and 80%/75% in testing. Most expanded thyroid clonotypes (frequency above 0.001) were also detected in blood, a finding suggesting that blood repertoires may reflect thyroid immune responses. In validation, the model predicted progression to ophthalmopathy with roughly 70% sensitivity and 72% to 85% specificity, a median of approximately 6.5 months before onset.

Notes on this clonotype: Its antigen is unknown. No base qualities exist here, and no much larger clone lies one base off it.

What was sequenced was blood. The TCR comes from a woman in her fifties or sixties with Graves' ophthalmopathy. Recombination connected TRBV3-1 to TRBJ1-3; the D segment could be TRBD1, given 6 matching bases. Here the CDR3 is given as CASSQQGPGNTIYF. The sequenced DNA is TGTGCCAGCAGTCAACAGGGCCCTGGAAACACCATATATTTT.